Following are 25 T cell receptor beta chains from one sample sequenced in a study of T cells in tuberculosis. TCRdb's copy holds only in-frame clones and misses some; the assay was immunoSEQ multiplex PCR. The sample consists of roughly 34,000 clones, 87% of them appearing once. The time point was: new active TB diagnosis, blood taken before or within 7 days of starting treatment. The sequences come from PBMCs, collected at tuberculosis diagnosis. Source of these receptors: an adult with tuberculosis.

J is TRBJ2-5 and V is TRBV5-4; the match to TRBD2 covers 12 bases. The CDR3 contains 17 residues. V shed 4 bases and J 5 bases; nucleotides not matched to a gene: 12. Germline V gives CDR1 SGHNT, CDR2 YYREEE (reference sequence). This chain's CDR3 is CASSRGSLAGGLETQYF. CDR3 in DNA: TGTGCCAGCAGCCGTGGGTCCCTAGCGGGGGGGCTTGAGACCCAGTACTTC. The complete variable domain, with remaining parts taken from reference TRBV5-4 and TRBJ2-5, reads ETGVTQSPTHLIKTRGQQVTLRCSSQSGHNTVSWYQQALGQGPQFIFQYYREEENGRGNFPPRFSGLQFPNYSSELNVNALELDDSALYLCASSRGSLAGGLETQYFGPGTRLLVL.

The chain couples TRBV6-5 to TRBJ2-2, with a possible D match to TRBD1 (5 bases). Trimming took 6 bases from V and 4 from J, leaving 9 bases between them. The germline V gene encodes CDR1 MNHEY and CDR2 SVGAGI. The CDR3 has 13 residues. The CDR3 loop is CASSQGVTGELFF. Written as DNA, the CDR3 is TGTGCCAGCAGCCAAGGGGTCACCGGGGAGCTGTTTTTT.

This clone was observed a few times. The V gene is TRBV4-3, the J gene TRBJ1-3; 7 bases fit TRBD1. CDR1 is LGHNA and CDR2 is YSLEER in the germline V gene. This CDR3 region has 15 residues. J lost 2 bases, V lost 1 base, and 2 bases had no gene match. CDR3: CASSQGQGTGNTIYF. CDR3 sequence (DNA): TGCGCCAGCAGCCAAGGACAGGGAACTGGAAACACCATATATTTT.

This clone was counted a single time. J is TRBJ1-2 and V is TRBV7-2; perhaps TRBD1 as D (6 bases). Per the germline V gene, CDR1 is SGHTA and CDR2 is FQGNSA. This CDR3 is built from 17 residues. Deletions cut 3 bases from V and 5 bases from J, with 22 bases between. The CDR3 loop reads CASSFLTRTGMEYGYTF. The DNA of the CDR3 is TGTGCCAGCAGCTTCTTAACCCGAACAGGGATGGAGTATGGCTACACCTTC. Supplemented by reference TRBV7-2 and TRBJ1-2, the full variable domain reads GAGVSQSPSNKVTEKGKDVELRCDPISGHTALYWYRQSLGQGLEFLIYFQGNSAPDKSGLPSDRFSAERTGGSVSTLTIQRTQQEDSAVYLCASSFLTRTGMEYGYTFGSGTRLTVV.

The CDR3 nucleotides are TGTGCCTGGAGGTCGGCTAATGAAAAACTGTTTTTT. Translated, it gives CAWRSANEKLFF. V usage is TRBV30 and J usage is TRBJ1-4; unclear D gene. CDR1 is GTSNPN and CDR2 is SVGIG in the germline V gene (reference sequence). The CDR3 has 12 amino acids. Trimming took 3 bases from V and 3 from J, leaving 5 bases between them.

This clone was recorded a few times. DNA for the CDR3: TGTGCCAGTAGTTCCCTCACAGATACGCAGTATTTT. This sequence encodes CASSSLTDTQYF. This sequence joins TRBV19 and TRBJ2-3; no clear D. The CDR3 consists of 12 residues. V was pared by 5 bases and J by 2 bases, with 5 bases between. CDR1 is LNHDA and CDR2 is SQIVND in the germline V gene (reference sequence).

The CDR3 DNA reads TGTGCCAGCAGTTACGGGGGGGCCGTCAATGAGCAGTTCTTC. This translates into CASSYGGAVNEQFF. The chain uses TRBV6-6 and TRBJ2-1, with D tentatively TRBD2 (7 bases). The V end was cut by 2 bases, the J end by 6 bases, with 11 bases between. Germline assignment: CDR1 MNHNY and CDR2 SVGAGI (reference sequence). CDR3 length equals 14 residues.

This clone has just a few counts. The CDR3 nucleotides are TGCGCCAGCAGCCAAGACGGGAGGCAGCCCCAGCATTTT. Protein product: CASSQDGRQPQHF. The V and J genes are TRBV4-1 and TRBJ1-5; D unclear. Germline V lookup: CDR1 MGHRA, CDR2 YSYEKL. V lost 0 bases and J lost 7, with 7 bases in between. CDR3 size: 13 residues.

The rearrangement uses TRBV6-6 and TRBJ1-1; a weak D match, TRBD1 (6 bases). This CDR3 comprises 16 residues. The V gene lost 2 bases and the J gene lost 0 bases, with 13 bases spanning the gap. The V gene's germline CDR1 is MNHNY and CDR2 SVGAGI (reference sequence). This chain's CDR3 is CASSYPRDNLNTEAFF. The DNA of the CDR3 is TGTGCCAGCAGTTACCCCCGGGACAACTTGAACACTGAAGCTTTCTTT.

CDR3 sequence: CASSSDNSYEQYF. DNA of the CDR3: TGTGCCAGCAGTTCGGACAACTCCTACGAGCAGTACTTC. The chain combines TRBV7-9 with TRBJ2-7, with D maybe TRBD1 (5 bases). Germline V lookup: CDR1 SEHNR, CDR2 FQNEAQ (reference sequence). The CDR3 length is 13 residues. With 6 bases removed from V and 0 bases from J, the gap between germline ends came to 9 bases.

The rearrangement links TRBV28 to TRBJ1-4; possible D gene TRBD1, 5 bases. The CDR3 covers 12 residues. Germline values: CDR1 MDHEN, CDR2 SYDVKM. The V end lost 6 bases, the J end lost 8 bases, and 10 bases lay between the germline ends. CDR3 region: CASSPGGEKLFF. The CDR3 DNA follows: TGTGCCAGCAGCCCGGGGGGGGAAAAACTGTTTTTT.

The chain is built from TRBV5-4 and TRBJ2-1; TRBD1 aligns across 8 bases. CDR1 SGHNT and CDR2 YYREEE come from the germline V gene (reference sequence). The CDR3 covers 15 residues. V trimming: 0 bases; J trimming: 2 bases; junction bases outside the gene matches: 1. The CDR3 region is CASSLGQGTYNEQFF. CDR3 DNA sequence: TGTGCCAGCAGCTTGGGACAGGGGACCTACAATGAGCAGTTCTTC.

The chain employs TRBV11-2 and TRBJ2-7; 10 nucleotides line up with TRBD1. The V segment lost 5 bases and the J segment 4 bases; nucleotides outside the gene matches: 8. The CDR3 has 15 residues. Germline V CDR1 and CDR2: SGHAT, FQNNGV. The CDR3 reads CASSDGTGVVYEQYF. The CDR3 DNA is TGTGCCAGCAGCGACGGGACAGGGGTTGTGTACGAGCAGTACTTC.

The chain links TRBV7-9 to TRBJ2-7; TRBD2 matches at 7 bases. The germline CDR1 and CDR2 sequences are SEHNR and FQNEAQ (reference sequence). The J segment lost 3 bases and the V segment lost 5 bases, leaving 13 bases of the junction unmatched. The CDR3 extends over 16 amino acids. This chain's CDR3 is CASSPRGGSGFYEQYF. DNA for the CDR3: TGTGCCAGCAGCCCTCGGGGAGGTAGCGGGTTCTACGAGCAGTACTTC.

The J gene is TRBJ2-7, the V gene TRBV7-2, with D unclear. The CDR3 extends over 15 amino acids. Germline CDR1 SGHTA, CDR2 FQGNSA. V was clipped by 5 bases and J by 7 bases, with 21 bases between them. CDR3 sequence reads: CASSQARPVVEEQYF. The CDR3 bases are TGTGCCAGCAGCCAAGCTCGCCCCGTCGTAGAAGAGCAGTACTTC. Full variable domain (remainder filled in from reference TRBV7-2 and TRBJ2-7): GAGVSQSPSNKVTEKGKDVELRCDPISGHTALYWYRQSLGQGLEFLIYFQGNSAPDKSGLPSDRFSAERTGGSVSTLTIQRTQQEDSAVYLCASSQARPVVEEQYFGPGTRLTVT.

The rearrangement joins TRBV5-4 to TRBJ2-1; 10 nucleotides match TRBD1. Germline V gene sequence: CDR1 SGHNT, CDR2 YYREEE (reference sequence). The CDR3 covers 15 residues. V was pared by 4 bases and J by 9 bases, with 10 bases of the junction left unmatched. This CDR3 reads CASSPRDRGSPEQFF. The CDR3 bases are TGTGCCAGCAGCCCACGGGACAGGGGATCACCTGAGCAGTTCTTC.

This clone was recorded only once. The chain employs TRBV5-4 and TRBJ2-7, with 10 bases identical to TRBD1. The CDR3 covers 17 residues. The germline V gene has CDR1 SGHNT and CDR2 YYREEE (reference sequence). Germline trimming cut 9 bases from V and 2 bases from J; bases unmatched to any gene: 17. The CDR3 region has the DNA TGTGCCACCCATTGGGTCTCTGGACAGGGGGTACCCTACGAGCAGTACTTC. The encoded protein is CATHWVSGQGVPYEQYF. The whole variable domain, filled in from reference TRBV5-4 and TRBJ2-7, reads ETGVTQSPTHLIKTRGQQVTLRCSSQSGHNTVSWYQQALGQGPQFIFQYYREEENGRGNFPPRFSGLQFPNYSSELNVNALELDDSALYLCATHWVSGQGVPYEQYFGPGTRLTVT.

V is TRBV6-5 and J is TRBJ1-1; D unclear. From germline, CDR1 is MNHEY and CDR2 SVGAGI. Trimming stripped 6 bases from V and 0 bases from J, with 14 bases between. The CDR3 spans 15 residues. CDR3 sequence (DNA): TGTGCCAGCAGCCCCCCGAGACACCTGAACACTGAAGCTTTCTTT. The encoded protein is CASSPPRHLNTEAFF.

The gene calls are TRBV18 and TRBJ2-1, with TRBD1 identical over 9 bases. The V and J ends lost 4 bases and 8 bases, in that order; junction bases with no gene match: 3. This CDR3 has 13 amino acids. The germline gives CDR1 KGHSH, CDR2 LQKENI. The CDR3 region is CASSRQGGDEQFF. CDR3 DNA sequence: TGTGCCAGCTCACGACAGGGGGGAGATGAGCAGTTCTTC.

The chain couples TRBV4-3 to TRBJ2-4; 12 bases align to TRBD1. There are 20 residues in the CDR3. Germline V gene lookup returns CDR1 LGHNA and CDR2 YSLEER. V trimming: 2 bases; J trimming: 0 bases; junction bases outside the gene matches: 11. For the CDR3, the DNA is TGCGCCAGCAGCCAAAGTTTCGGGACAGGGGGCCGACTAGCCAAAAACATTCAGTACTTC. It translates to CASSQSFGTGGRLAKNIQYF.

This clone occurred once. The chain carries TRBV9 and TRBJ1-2; 10 nucleotides match TRBD1. V shed 6 bases and J 2 bases; nucleotides not matched to a gene: 13. Germline V gene lookup returns CDR1 SGDLS and CDR2 YYNGEE. CDR3 length equals 17 residues. CDR3 in amino acids: CASTDSRDRGVNYGYTF. CDR3 in DNA: TGTGCCAGCACCGATTCCCGGGACAGGGGCGTAAACTATGGCTACACCTTC.

The chain recombines TRBV6-5 with TRBJ2-7; TRBD1 might be the D (5 bases). CDR1 is MNHEY and CDR2 is SVGAGI in the germline V gene. V was clipped by 7 bases and J by 2 bases, with 15 bases between them. The CDR3 sequence is 14 residues long. This CDR3 is CASTPGPPPYEQYF. The CDR3 DNA reads TGTGCCAGCACTCCAGGGCCTCCTCCCTACGAGCAGTACTTC.

V and J are TRBV18 and TRBJ1-2; no clear D gene. The V gene's germline CDR1 is KGHSH and CDR2 LQKENI. There are 14 residues in the CDR3. V was trimmed by 3 bases and J by 3 bases, leaving 11 bases between them. The CDR3 nucleotides read TGTGCCAGCTCACCCTCCCGGGGTGACTATGGCTACACCTTC. Its protein product is CASSPSRGDYGYTF. The complete variable domain, with remaining parts taken from reference TRBV18 and TRBJ1-2, reads NAGVMQNPRHLVRRRGQEARLRCSPMKGHSHVYWYRQLPEEGLKFMVYLQKENIIDESGMPKERFSAEFPKEGPSILRIQQVVRGDSAAYFCASSPSRGDYGYTFGSGTRLTVV.

As DNA, the CDR3 is TGTGCCAGCAGCTTAGCTGGACTAGCGGTCGTGGGAGAGACCCAGTACTTC. Its translation is CASSLAGLAVVGETQYF. This sequence joins TRBV7-2 and TRBJ2-5; TRBD2 matches 10 bases. Germline CDR1 reads SGHTA; CDR2 reads FQGNSA. V lost 0 bases to trimming and J lost 4 bases; unmatched junction nucleotides: 8. The CDR3 has 17 amino acids.

A few counts support this clone. CDR3 coding DNA: TGTGCCTGGAACAGGGGTACCTATGGCTACACCTTC. Translating gives CAWNRGTYGYTF. This chain joins TRBV30 and TRBJ1-2, with 7 bases fitting TRBD1. Unmatched junction bases numbered 3, after V lost 4 bases and J lost 4 bases. Per the germline V gene, CDR1 is GTSNPN and CDR2 is SVGIG (reference sequence). This CDR3 has 12 amino acids.